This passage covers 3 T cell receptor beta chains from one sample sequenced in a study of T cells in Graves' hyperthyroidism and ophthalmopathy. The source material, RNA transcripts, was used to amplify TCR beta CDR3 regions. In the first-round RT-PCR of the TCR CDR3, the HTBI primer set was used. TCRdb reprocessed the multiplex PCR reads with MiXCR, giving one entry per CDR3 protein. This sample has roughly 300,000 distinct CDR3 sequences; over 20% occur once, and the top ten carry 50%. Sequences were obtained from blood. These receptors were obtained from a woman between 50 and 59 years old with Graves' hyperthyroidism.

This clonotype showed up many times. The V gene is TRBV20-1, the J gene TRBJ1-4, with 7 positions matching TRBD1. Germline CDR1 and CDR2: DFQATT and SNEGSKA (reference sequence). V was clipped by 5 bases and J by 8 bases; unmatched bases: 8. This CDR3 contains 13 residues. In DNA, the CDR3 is TGCAGTGCTCCAGACAGGGCCCGCGAAAAACTGTTTTTT. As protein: CSAPDRAREKLFF.

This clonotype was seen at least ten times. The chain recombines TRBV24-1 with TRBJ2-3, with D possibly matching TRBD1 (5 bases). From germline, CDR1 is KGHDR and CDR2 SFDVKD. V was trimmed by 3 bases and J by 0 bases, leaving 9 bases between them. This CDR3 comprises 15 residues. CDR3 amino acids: CATSDPRTSTDTQYF. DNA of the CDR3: TGTGCCACCAGTGATCCGAGGACAAGCACAGATACGCAGTATTTT.

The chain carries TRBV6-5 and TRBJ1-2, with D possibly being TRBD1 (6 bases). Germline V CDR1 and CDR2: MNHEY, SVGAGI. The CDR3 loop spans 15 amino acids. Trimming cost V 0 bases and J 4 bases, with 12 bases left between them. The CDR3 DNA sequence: TGTGCCAGCAGTTACTCCCCCGAGACAGGCTATGGCTACACCTTC. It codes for CASSYSPETGYGYTF.